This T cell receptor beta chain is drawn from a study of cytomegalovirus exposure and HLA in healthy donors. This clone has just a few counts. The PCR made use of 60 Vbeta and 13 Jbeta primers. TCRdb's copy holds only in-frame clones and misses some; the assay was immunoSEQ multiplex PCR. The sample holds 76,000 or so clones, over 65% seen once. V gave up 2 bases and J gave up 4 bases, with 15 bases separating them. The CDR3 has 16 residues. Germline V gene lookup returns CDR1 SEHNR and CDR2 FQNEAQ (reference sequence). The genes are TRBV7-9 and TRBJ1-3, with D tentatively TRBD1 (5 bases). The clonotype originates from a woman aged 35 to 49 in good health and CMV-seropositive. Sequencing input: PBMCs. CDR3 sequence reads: CASSLRGSTGGNTIYF. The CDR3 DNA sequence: TGTGCCAGCAGCTTAAGGGGTTCTACTGGAGGAAACACCATATATTTT.